This T cell receptor (beta chain) is drawn from a study of blood T cell repertoires in COVID-19. CDR3 length: 13 amino acids. The germline V gene has CDR1 SGHRS and CDR2 YFSETQ. V lost 8 bases and J lost 3; bases outside the gene matches: 5. Profiled with immunoSEQ multiplex PCR; TCRdb holds only in-frame clones, not every one. The sample shows about 180,000 clones, about 88% of them seen only once. This clonotype was sampled from a woman younger than 45 with active or convalescent COVID-19. Sequencing was done on a sample of peripheral blood. The rearrangement links TRBV5-1 to TRBJ2-1; 7 positions match TRBD2. The CDR3 sequence is CASNRDYYNEQFF. DNA of the CDR3: TGCGCCAGTAACCGGGACTACTACAATGAGCAGTTCTTC.